The clone carrying this T cell receptor (beta chain) was seen repeatedly, ten times or more. The data stem from a study of spatial heterogeneity in lung cancer. TCRdb used MiXCR to reprocess the 5' RACE reads, holding one entry per CDR3 protein. The table includes some 25,000 distinct CDR3 sequences, around 4.7% detected once. Stated time point: sample taken at primary tumor resection. Tumor, nontumor lung or frozen PBMC supplied whole RNA, sequenced without sorting. The donors were approximately 70 patients with non-small cell lung cancer that was early-stage and untreated. The germline gives CDR1 SGHDT, CDR2 YYEEEE. V lost 4 bases, J lost 1 base, and 5 bases stayed unmatched. CDR3 length: 17 residues.

This chain connects TRBV5-6 to TRBJ2-3, with 14 bases fitting TRBD2. The material was PBMCs, obtained at surgery. The sequence derives from a male donor with early-stage non-small cell lung cancer. CDR3 sequence: CASSPGGLAGGTDTQYF. Here the CDR3 DNA reads TGTGCCAGCAGCCCGGGGGGACTAGCGGGAGGCACAGATACGCAGTATTTT.